The 22 T cell receptor beta chains below all came from one sample that was sequenced in a study of Graves' ophthalmopathy and Graves' hyperthyroidism. RNA transcripts were the template, and TCR beta CDR3 regions were amplified from them. An initial RT-PCR round employing HTBI primers preceded a second-round multiplex PCR. TCRdb re-derived calls from the multiplex PCR reads in MiXCR, one entry per CDR3 protein. The top ten hold about 7% of the sample, which has 350,000 to 400,000 distinct CDR3 sequences, roughly 14% seen once. Sequencing was carried out using peripheral blood. The receptors originated from a woman aged 18-29 years with stable Graves' hyperthyroidism.

This clonotype was seen repeatedly, ten times or more. The gene calls are TRBV11-1 and TRBJ1-2; 8 nucleotides align to TRBD1. Trimming took 6 bases from V and 0 from J; bases not matched to a gene: 6. In germline, CDR1 is SGHAT, CDR2 FQDESV (reference sequence). The CDR3 length is 15 residues. The DNA for the CDR3 is TGTGCCAGCAGATCCGGGACAGGAGCTAACTATGGCTACACCTTC. Translation: CASRSGTGANYGYTF.

This clonotype appeared many times. This sequence joins TRBV11-2 and TRBJ2-4, with 8 bases identical to TRBD2. V was clipped by 2 bases and J by 2 bases; unmatched bases: 14. Per the germline V gene, CDR1 is SGHAT and CDR2 is FQNNGV. The CDR3 has 19 amino acids. CDR3 nucleotide sequence: TGTGCCAGCAGCTTATTCTCCGTTCGGGGGGGCAGATCCAAAAACATTCAGTACTTC. It is translated as CASSLFSVRGGRSKNIQYF. The full variable domain, completed using reference TRBV11-2 and TRBJ2-4, is EAGVAQSPRYKIIEKRQSVAFWCNPISGHATLYWYQQILGQGPKLLIQFQNNGVVDDSQLPKDRFSAERLKGVDSTLKIQPAKLEDSAVYLCASSLFSVRGGRSKNIQYFGAGTRLSVL.

Ten or more counts support this clonotype. The CDR3 DNA follows: TGTGCCAGCAGTCCCAGACTAGCGGGCACCGGGGAGCTGTTTTTT. The encoded protein is CASSPRLAGTGELFF. This sequence joins TRBV12-3 or TRBV12-4 and TRBJ2-2; 10 positions match TRBD2. There are 15 residues in the CDR3. With V trimmed by 5 bases and J by 4 bases, 4 bases remained unmatched.

This chain links TRBV2 with TRBJ2-2; D may be TRBD1 or TRBD2 (5 bases each). V lost 9 bases and J lost 5, with 13 bases in between. The CDR3 has 13 amino acids. Germline CDR1 and CDR2: SNHLY and FYNNEI. Written as DNA, the CDR3 is TGTGCCAGTCTTCACGAGGGGACCGGGGAGCTGTTTTTT. It specifies CASLHEGTGELFF. Based on the CDR3 plus reference TRBV2 and TRBJ2-2, the full variable domain is EPEVTQTPSHQVTQMGQEVILRCVPISNHLYFYWYRQILGQKVEFLVSFYNNEISEKSEIFDDQFSVERPDGSNFTLKIRSTKLEDSAMYFCASLHEGTGELFFGEGSRLTVL.

This clonotype was seen ten or more times. The chain is built from TRBV6-1 and TRBJ2-7; TRBD1 agrees at 9 bases. V was clipped by 4 bases and J by 6 bases; unmatched bases: 13. The V gene's germline CDR1 is MNHNS and CDR2 SASEGT. CDR3 length: 16 amino acids. The CDR3 DNA reads as TGTGCCAGCAGTGGTATCATGGGGGACAGGGTTTCCGAGCAGTACTTC. Translated, it gives CASSGIMGDRVSEQYF.

This clonotype was detected ten times or more. The rearrangement uses TRBV25-1 and TRBJ2-5, with 11 bases aligning to TRBD2. Germline CDR1 is MGHDK and CDR2 is SYGVNS. The V and J ends lost 6 bases and 4 bases, in that order; junction bases with no gene match: 7. The CDR3 loop spans 15 amino acids. Here the CDR3 DNA reads TGTGCCAGCAGCATACTAGCGGGGGCGGGAGAGACCCAGTACTTC. Protein sequence: CASSILAGAGETQYF.

This clonotype was observed at least ten times. The CDR3 DNA reads as TGTGCCAGCAGTGGTCGGAGGGGCACGGACACTGAAGCTTTCTTT. Amino acids: CASSGRRGTDTEAFF. The chain is built from TRBV28 and TRBJ1-1; TRBD1 might be the D (5 bases). The CDR3 runs to 15 residues. V dropped 5 bases and J dropped 3 bases, with 16 bases sitting between them. CDR1 MDHEN and CDR2 SYDVKM come from the germline V gene.

This clonotype has a handful of counts. The chain is built from TRBV4-1 and TRBJ2-4; 8 bases agree with TRBD2. With 2 bases clipped from V and 1 base from J, the junction kept 4 bases outside the gene matches. Per the germline V gene, CDR1 is MGHRA and CDR2 is YSYEKL. The CDR3 contains 16 residues. CDR3: CASSQLGGGAKNIQYF. The CDR3 region has the DNA TGCGCCAGCAGCCAATTGGGCGGGGGGGCCAAAAACATTCAGTACTTC.

This clonotype appeared many times. The chain uses TRBV6-5 and TRBJ2-7, with TRBD2 as a possible D gene (6 bases). The CDR3 length is 16 residues. The germline V gene has CDR1 MNHEY and CDR2 SVGAGI. V shed 5 bases and J shed 1 base, with 18 bases lying between them. The CDR3 protein is CASSPSGRGRSYEQYF. CDR3 nucleotides: TGTGCCAGCAGTCCCTCCGGGCGGGGCCGATCCTACGAGCAGTACTTC.

V gene TRBV10-3 combines with J gene TRBJ2-2, with D perhaps matching TRBD2 (6 bases). CDR3 length: 14 residues. The V gene's germline CDR1 is ENHRY and CDR2 SYGVKD. V was clipped by 5 bases and J by 8 bases, with 15 bases between them. For the CDR3, the DNA is TGTGCCATCAGTTCATTACCGGGAGAAGGGGAGCTGTTTTTT. Protein sequence: CAISSLPGEGELFF.

At least ten counts were recorded for this clonotype. V gene TRBV12-5 combines with J gene TRBJ1-5; a weak D match, TRBD1 (6 bases). The CDR3 is 13 amino acids. Trimming pared 5 bases from V and 7 bases from J, leaving 12 bases between. Germline CDR1 reads LGHNT; CDR2 reads FRNRAP. As DNA, the CDR3 is TGTGCTAGTGGTATTACACAGGGACAGCCCCAGCATTTT. Translation: CASGITQGQPQHF.

V and J are TRBV18 and TRBJ2-2; TRBD1 or TRBD2 may be the D gene (5 bases each). V was clipped by 3 bases and J by 3 bases, with 14 bases between them. Germline assignment: CDR1 KGHSH and CDR2 LQKENI. CDR3 length: 16 amino acids. This CDR3 is CASSPLAGTYTGELFF. In DNA form, the CDR3 reads TGTGCCAGCTCACCTTTGGCAGGGACGTACACCGGGGAGCTGTTTTTT.

The J gene is TRBJ2-5, the V gene TRBV4-2; TRBD2 agrees at 12 bases. This CDR3 is built from 17 residues. The germline V gene encodes CDR1 LGHNA and CDR2 YNFKEQ. The V segment lost 1 base and the J segment 3 bases; nucleotides outside the gene matches: 6. The CDR3: CASSQGLAGGEKETQYF. CDR3 bases: TGTGCCAGCAGCCAAGGCCTAGCGGGGGGGGAGAAAGAGACCCAGTACTTC.

This chain joins TRBV19 and TRBJ1-1; perhaps TRBD1 as D (5 bases). The V end was cut by 6 bases, the J end by 4 bases, with 18 bases between. The CDR3 is 15 residues long. Germline V gene lookup returns CDR1 LNHDA and CDR2 SQIVND (reference sequence). The CDR3 is CASRTLDLGGTEAFF. For the CDR3, the DNA is TGTGCCAGTAGGACATTAGACCTTGGGGGCACTGAAGCTTTCTTT.

Many counts were recorded for this clonotype. This chain uses TRBV28 with TRBJ2-5, with 12 bases that match TRBD2. V shed 5 bases, J shed 3 bases, and the junction held 4 bases outside the gene matches. This CDR3 comprises 15 residues. CDR1 is MDHEN, CDR2 SYDVKM, per germline. The CDR3 reads CASSPWTSGEETQYF. CDR3 sequence (DNA): TGTGCCAGCAGTCCATGGACTAGCGGGGAAGAGACCCAGTACTTC.

The V call is TRBV6-1, the J call TRBJ2-7, with 8 bases lining up with TRBD1. Losses at the gene ends were 6 bases for V and 2 bases for J; bases not matched to a gene: 9. Germline CDR1 is MNHNS and CDR2 is SASEGT. The CDR3 has 15 amino acids. The CDR3 loop reads CASRGTGTGAYEQYF. In DNA, the CDR3 is TGTGCCAGCAGGGGAACCGGGACAGGCGCCTACGAGCAGTACTTC.

This clonotype was seen ten or more times. CDR3 sequence reads: CASSHQQGTGQPQHF. The CDR3 DNA sequence: TGCGCCAGCAGCCACCAACAGGGAACTGGGCAGCCCCAGCATTTT. The chain is built from TRBV4-1 and TRBJ1-5, with D possibly being TRBD1 (6 bases). Germline CDR1 is MGHRA and CDR2 is YSYEKL. The CDR3 is 15 residues long. Trimming stripped 3 bases from V and 7 bases from J, with 16 bases between.

This clonotype has ten or more counts. This chain connects TRBV27 to TRBJ2-7; TRBD2 matches at 13 bases. The germline V gene has CDR1 MNHEY and CDR2 SMNVEV (reference sequence). This CDR3 has 17 residues. V shed 6 bases, J shed 3 bases, and the junction held 11 bases outside the gene matches. The CDR3 region has the DNA TGTGCCAGCAGAACCGGGACTAGCGGGGCCTCCTTCTACGAGCAGTACTTC. Translated, it gives CASRTGTSGASFYEQYF.

This clonotype has at least ten counts. V usage is TRBV29-1 and J usage is TRBJ2-4; D remains unclear. Trimming removed 0 bases from V and 6 bases from J, with 6 bases in between. Germline CDR1 reads SQVTM; CDR2 reads ANQGSEA. This CDR3 comprises 12 residues. The CDR3 nucleotides read TGCAGCGTTGAAGATCCCACAAACATTCAGTACTTC. Translation gives CSVEDPTNIQYF. The entire variable domain, with the rest obtained from reference TRBV29-1 and TRBJ2-4, is as follows: SAVISQKPSRDICQRGTSLTIQCQVDSQVTMMFWYRQQPGQSLTLIATANQGSEATYESGFVIDKFPISRPNLTFSTLTVSNMSPEDSSIYLCSVEDPTNIQYFGAGTRLSVL.

V usage is TRBV19 and J usage is TRBJ2-3; 7 nucleotides line up with TRBD2. This CDR3 comprises 14 residues. Germline CDR1 is LNHDA and CDR2 is SQIVND (reference sequence). Germline trimming cut 3 bases from V and 1 base from J; bases unmatched to any gene: 1. CDR3 nucleotide sequence: TGTGCCAGTAGTATGAGCGGGGGCACAGATACGCAGTATTTT. Encoded protein: CASSMSGGTDTQYF.

Regarding this clonotype: This may stem from a read error, because a much larger clone lies one nucleotide away. The rearrangement uses TRBV13 and TRBJ2-4; the match to TRBD1 covers 10 bases. Germline loops: CDR1 PRHDT, CDR2 FYEKMQ (reference sequence). The CDR3 covers 16 residues. Here the CDR3 reads CASSSWTGGSVYEKFF. CDR3 DNA: TGTGCCAGCAGCTCCTGGACAGGGGGGAGTGTATATGAGAAGTTCTTC.

There are many counts of this clonotype. This chain joins TRBV27 and TRBJ1-2, with TRBD1 as a possible D gene (5 bases). Germline-derived CDR1 and CDR2 are MNHEY and SMNVEV (reference sequence). There are 15 residues in the CDR3. The V and J ends lost 5 bases and 4 bases respectively, with 17 bases between them. CDR3: CASSQHRRQGYGYTF. The CDR3, as DNA: TGTGCCAGCAGTCAACACAGGCGGCAAGGCTATGGCTACACCTTC.